This TCR beta chain was profiled in a study of blood T cells in healthy people across ages. Each donor had approximately 10 milliliters of peripheral blood drawn. For the second PCR, which ran for about 7 to 11 cycles, a sample-barcoded 5' primer and a J-beta primer mix were used. TCRdb itself ran the 5' RACE reads through MiXCR, one entry per CDR3 protein. The sample consists of fewer than 1.5 million distinct CDR3 sequences, about 43% of them appearing once. This clonotype has a handful of counts. With 4 bases removed from V and 2 bases from J, the gap between germline ends came to 11 bases. The length of the CDR3 is 14 residues. Germline V gives CDR1 SEHNR, CDR2 FQNEAQ (reference sequence).

The chain uses TRBV7-9 and TRBJ1-1, with no clear D. The material sequenced was blood. This TCR was sampled from a woman younger than 35 in good health. The CDR3 sequence is CASSYDIYNTEAFF. CDR3 sequence (DNA): TGTGCCAGCAGCTATGACATCTACAACACTGAAGCTTTCTTT.